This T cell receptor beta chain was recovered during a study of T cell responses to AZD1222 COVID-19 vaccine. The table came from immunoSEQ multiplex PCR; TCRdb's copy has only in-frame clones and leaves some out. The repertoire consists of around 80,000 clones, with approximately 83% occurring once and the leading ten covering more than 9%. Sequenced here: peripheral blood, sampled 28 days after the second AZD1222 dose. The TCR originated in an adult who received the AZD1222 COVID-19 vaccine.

The CDR3 DNA reads TGCGCCAGCAGCTTTTTACAGCCAGGGCTAGAAGGCTACACCTTC. Amino acid sequence: CASSFLQPGLEGYTF. V and J are TRBV5-1 and TRBJ1-2; D perhaps matches TRBD1 (5 bases). CDR1 is SGHRS and CDR2 is YFSETQ in the germline V gene. V was cut by 2 bases and J by 8 bases, with 19 bases left in between. This CDR3 has 15 residues.